This is a list of T cell receptor beta chains from one sample in a study of blood T cell repertoires in COVID-19. Using immunoSEQ multiplex PCR, the repertoire was profiled, and TCRdb retains in-frame clones only, with some absent. The sample has about 21,000 clones, 70% to 90% seen once. Sequencing was carried out using peripheral blood. The receptors were gathered from a human donor with active COVID-19. The donor label of this sample is uncertain. Each CDR3 is given with its conserved first and last residue. D genes are given only for firm matches. Expanded clones are given a class, and other clones once, few, many or no size at all.

j_call,clone_size,v_call,d_call,cdr3_nt,cdr3_aa
TRBJ2-5,NA,TRBV19,TRBD1,TGTGCCAGTAGTGGTACAGGGGGCGAATGGGAGACCCAGTACTTC,CASSGTGGEWETQYF
TRBJ2-1,NA,TRBV7-8,NA,TGTGCCAGCACCCCCTTTACGGGGAACTACAATGAGCAGTTCTTC,CASTPFTGNYNEQFF
TRBJ1-1,once,TRBV12-3/TRBV12-4,NA,TGTGCCAGCAGTTTACAGCACGGGACTGAAGCTTTCTTT,CASSLQHGTEAFF
TRBJ1-4,NA,TRBV20-1,TRBD1,TGCAGTGCTAGTACGGGACAGGGGGTCCGTACTAATGAAAAACTGTTTTTT,CSASTGQGVRTNEKLFF
TRBJ2-3,NA,TRBV19,TRBD2,TGTGCCAGTAGTATTGGACTAGCGGGGATAGTTGGTACGCAGTATTTT,CASSIGLAGIVGTQYF
TRBJ2-3,NA,TRBV9,TRBD2,TGTGCCAGCAGCGGTAGCGGGGGGGTTTCGGATACGCAGTATTTT,CASSGSGGVSDTQYF
TRBJ1-2,once,TRBV4-1,NA,TGCGCCAGCAGCCAAGATGTCAGACAGGTCCCTAACAACAACTATGGCTACACCTTC,CASSQDVRQVPNNNYGYTF
TRBJ1-4,NA,TRBV11-2,TRBD1,TGTGCCAGCAGCTTAGGGCCCGACAGGGAAAGGGAAAAACTGTTTTTT,CASSLGPDREREKLFF
TRBJ2-3,NA,TRBV2,NA,TGTGCCAGCACCAGGACTACAGATACGCAGTATTTT,CASTRTTDTQYF
TRBJ2-3,NA,TRBV10-3,NA,TGTGCCATCAGTGAATGGCGGGGGCCCACAGATACGCAGTATTTT,CAISEWRGPTDTQYF
TRBJ1-2,NA,TRBV18,TRBD1,TGTGCCAGCTCACCACCGGGACAGGGAAGGACCGGTGGTGGCTACACCTTC,CASSPPGQGRTGGGYTF
TRBJ1-4,NA,TRBV7-9,TRBD1,TGTGCCAGCAGCTTAGCCGGGACAGGTAGTGAAAAACTGTTTTTT,CASSLAGTGSEKLFF
TRBJ2-7,NA,TRBV28,NA,TGTGCCAGCAGTTTCATACAGGGCTCCTACGAGCAGTACTTC,CASSFIQGSYEQYF